This T cell receptor beta chain was identified during a study of blood T cells in healthy people across ages. The CDR3 is made up of 15 amino acids. Germline V gene lookup returns CDR1 SGHRS and CDR2 YFSETQ. About this clonotype: The junction shows a germline mismatch at one end, possibly a read error.

A J-beta primer mix and a sample-barcoded 5' primer were used in a second PCR of about 6 to 12 cycles. TCRdb fed the 5' RACE reads into MiXCR, producing one record per CDR3 protein. The profile covers about a million distinct CDR3 sequences, with 35% to 40% appearing a single time and roughly 13% taken by the ten largest. The specimen sequenced was blood. The chain couples TRBV5-1 to TRBJ2-1; maybe TRBD2 (5 bases). The sequence came from a man aged 18 to 35 in good health. The CDR3 spells CASSLDGVDYKEQFF. The CDR3 bases are TGCGCCAGCAGCTTGGACGGAGTCGACTACAAGGAGCAGTTCTTC.